A single sample gave rise to the 4 T cell receptor beta chains below, sequenced in a study of T cells after yellow fever vaccination. MiXCR, applied by TCRdb to the 5' RACE reads, yields one record per CDR3 protein. In the table there are some 150,000 distinct CDR3 sequences, roughly 11% of which are singletons. Sample: CD8+ T cells sorted from PBMCs, taken 15 days after the yellow fever booster vaccination. All receptors come from a young man who received the YFV17D yellow fever vaccine.

The rearrangement uses TRBV10-2 and TRBJ1-6, with a weak D call TRBD1 (6 bases). Germline values: CDR1 WSHSY, CDR2 SAAADI. Between the trimmed V and J ends, which lost 6 bases and 10 bases, there was a span of 19 bases. The CDR3 has 15 residues. The CDR3 sequence is CASSVVQGFGSPLHF. The CDR3 DNA reads TGCGCCAGCAGCGTAGTACAGGGTTTCGGCTCACCCCTCCACTTT.

The chain is built from TRBV6-2 or TRBV6-3 and TRBJ2-7; 7 bases align to TRBD2. Germline V lookup: CDR1 MNHEY, CDR2 SVGEGT. This CDR3 has 13 amino acids. The trim removed 7 bases at V and 0 bases at J, leaving 3 bases unmatched. The CDR3, as DNA: TGTGCCAGCAAAGCGGGGAGCTCCTACGAGCAGTACGTC. Its protein is CASKAGSSYEQYV.

V is TRBV6-2 or TRBV6-3 and J is TRBJ2-2; TRBD1 matches 9 bases. Germline CDR1 reads MNHEY; CDR2 reads SVGEGT. J gave up 6 bases and V 5 bases, and 7 bases lay outside the gene matches. The CDR3 is made up of 15 amino acids. As DNA, the CDR3 is TGTGCCAGCAGTAGACCGGGACAGGGTCCCGGGGAGCTGTTTTTT. This codes for CASSRPGQGPGELFF.

In its sample, this clonotype was seen a few times. This rearrangement joins TRBV6-5 to TRBJ2-5, with D hard to call. Germline V gene sequence: CDR1 MNHEY, CDR2 SVGAGI. The CDR3 contains 11 residues. Trimming left V 9 bases short and J 4 bases short, with 9 bases between. The CDR3 region has the DNA TGTGCCAGTCTGTGGGGAGAGACCCAGTACTTC. Protein product: CASLWGETQYF.